The next 7 T cell receptor beta chains were all read from a single sample in a study of T cell responses to AZD1222 COVID-19 vaccine. TCRdb's table, derived via immunoSEQ multiplex PCR, lists solely in-frame clones and lacks some. The sample includes about 130,000 clones, over 75% of them seen just once. The sequencing here drew on peripheral blood, taken 28 days after the second dose of the MenACWY control vaccine. These TCRs come from an adult who received the MenACWY meningococcal vaccine as a control.

The gene calls are TRBV29-1 and TRBJ1-1; maybe TRBD1 (6 bases). Germline CDR1 reads SQVTM; CDR2 reads ANQGSEA. CDR3 length: 13 amino acids. CDR3 sequence reads: CRTGGGANTEAFF. The CDR3 DNA sequence: TGCAGAACGGGAGGGGGGGCGAACACTGAAGCTTTCTTT.

The V gene is TRBV4-1, the J gene TRBJ2-2, with D possibly being TRBD2 (5 bases). The CDR3 totals 17 residues. V lost 4 bases to trimming and J lost 4 bases, with 19 bases between them. Germline assignment: CDR1 MGHRA and CDR2 YSYEKL. The CDR3, as DNA: TGCGCCAGCAGCCGGCTGGAGCGGACCCGCATCACCGGGGAGCTGTTTTTT. Its protein product is CASSRLERTRITGELFF.

This chain joins TRBV2 and TRBJ1-4; D is uncertain. The CDR3 is 13 amino acids. Germline CDR1 SNHLY, CDR2 FYNNEI. The V end lost 3 bases, the J end lost 10 bases, and 12 bases lay between the germline ends. The CDR3 region is CASSESPSGKLFF. CDR3 nucleotide sequence: TGTGCCAGCAGTGAGTCCCCCTCGGGAAAACTGTTTTTT. The whole variable domain, filled in from reference TRBV2 and TRBJ1-4, reads EPEVTQTPSHQVTQMGQEVILRCVPISNHLYFYWYRQILGQKVEFLVSFYNNEISEKSEIFDDQFSVERPDGSNFTLKIRSTKLEDSAMYFCASSESPSGKLFFGSGTQLSVL.

This chain links TRBV21-1 with TRBJ1-4. TRBV21-1 is marked as a pseudogene. The CDR3 covers 13 residues. CDR3 bases: TGTGCCAGCAGCAAAATCGGAGGGGAAAAACTGTTTTTT. It codes for CASSKIGGEKLFF.

The chain employs TRBV28 and TRBJ2-3; a weak D match, TRBD2 (6 bases). This CDR3 has 16 amino acids. Trimming cost V 6 bases and J 5 bases, with 21 bases left between them. Germline CDR1 is MDHEN and CDR2 is SYDVKM. As DNA, the CDR3 is TGTGCCAGCAGCCGGGACCCGGGAGAGGGTCGAGATACGCAGTATTTT. Translation gives CASSRDPGEGRDTQYF.

V and J are TRBV19 and TRBJ2-2, with D possibly TRBD2 on 7 matching bases. Germline CDR1 reads LNHDA; CDR2 reads SQIVND (reference sequence). The CDR3 is 14 amino acids. V lost 7 bases to trimming and J lost 6 bases, with 15 bases between them. As DNA, the CDR3 is TGTGCCAGTATCGAGGGGGGGTATCCCGGGGAGCTGTTTTTT. This sequence encodes CASIEGGYPGELFF.

The chain is built from TRBV19 and TRBJ2-1; TRBD2 aligns across 11 bases. With 2 bases clipped from V and 0 bases from J, the junction kept 9 bases outside the gene matches. CDR1 is LNHDA, CDR2 SQIVND, per germline (reference sequence). The CDR3 is 19 amino acids. The CDR3 is CASSITGLAALSSYNEQFF. Here the CDR3 DNA reads TGTGCCAGTAGTATAACGGGACTAGCGGCCTTGAGCTCCTACAATGAGCAGTTCTTC.